Presented here are 13 T cell receptor beta chains from one specimen sequenced in a study of T cell responses to AZD1222 COVID-19 vaccine. Assay: immunoSEQ multiplex PCR; the TCRdb copy retains only in-frame clones and omits some. This sample has 70,000 to 95,000 clones, with roughly 90% found just once. Specimen: peripheral blood, collected 28 days after the second AZD1222 dose. These receptors were collected from an adult who received the AZD1222 COVID-19 vaccine.

The chain couples TRBV7-2 to TRBJ2-7, with no clear D. This CDR3 has 14 residues. V was shortened by 7 bases and J by 0 bases, with 13 bases between the two germline ends. Germline CDR1 reads SGHTA; CDR2 reads FQGNSA. The CDR3 protein is CASTAHSSSYEQYF. The CDR3 DNA reads TGTGCCAGCACCGCACACTCGAGCTCCTACGAGCAGTACTTC.

J is TRBJ2-7 and V is TRBV27; D is unresolved. The CDR3 has 13 amino acids. V lost 4 bases to trimming and J lost 7 bases, with 14 bases between them. CDR1 is MNHEY, CDR2 SMNVEV, per germline (reference sequence). The CDR3 DNA is TGTGCCAGCAGTTCCCCCCCAGTTTTGGAGCAGTACTTC. Protein: CASSSPPVLEQYF.

J is TRBJ2-5 and V is TRBV7-9; the D is unclear. This CDR3 comprises 12 residues. Trimming took off 7 bases at V and 4 bases at J, with 10 bases between the two ends. Germline CDR1 reads SEHNR; CDR2 reads FQNEAQ (reference sequence). As DNA, the CDR3 is TGTGCCAGCACCCCGGACGGAGAGACCCAGTACTTC. Its translation: CASTPDGETQYF. Supplemented by reference TRBV7-9 and TRBJ2-5, the full variable domain reads DTGVSQNPRHKITKRGQNVTFRCDPISEHNRLYWYRQTLGQGPEFLTYFQNEAQLEKSRLLSDRFSAERPKGSFSTLEIQRTEQGDSAMYLCASTPDGETQYFGPGTRLLVL.

The gene calls are TRBV14 and TRBJ2-7, with D possibly matching TRBD1 (6 bases). CDR1 is SGHDN, CDR2 FVKESK, per germline. The CDR3 spans 12 residues. Between the trimmed V and J ends, which lost 5 bases and 3 bases, there was a span of 8 bases. CDR3 sequence (DNA): TGTGCCAGCAGCGGGGGCGGCTACGAGCAGTACTTC. Encoded protein: CASSGGGYEQYF.

The chain carries TRBV7-9 and TRBJ2-7; D is unclear. Germline assignment: CDR1 SEHNR and CDR2 FQNEAQ (reference sequence). This CDR3 is 15 amino acids long. Trimming took off 5 bases at V and 0 bases at J, with 14 bases between the two ends. CDR3 sequence (DNA): TGTGCCAGCAGCCTACGCAGCCTAAGCTCCTACGAGCAGTACTTC. This gives the protein CASSLRSLSSYEQYF.

The chain uses TRBV28 and TRBJ1-4; a weak D match, TRBD1 (5 bases). V lost 6 bases and J 3 bases, leaving 11 bases between the germline ends. The germline gives CDR1 MDHEN, CDR2 SYDVKM. This CDR3 is built from 14 residues. CDR3: CASRPRGPNEKLFF. For the CDR3, the DNA is TGTGCCAGCAGACCGCGGGGCCCTAATGAAAAACTGTTTTTT.

The chain has TRBV19 and TRBJ1-5, with TRBD1 as a possible D gene (6 bases). CDR3 length: 15 residues. Germline CDR1 and CDR2: LNHDA and SQIVND (reference sequence). Between the trimmed V and J ends, which lost 1 base and 1 base, there was a span of 8 bases. The CDR3 is CASSIGTESNQPQHF. CDR3 nucleotide sequence: TGTGCCAGTAGTATAGGGACAGAAAGCAATCAGCCCCAGCATTTT.

The chain links TRBV7-2 to TRBJ2-5, with D possibly being TRBD2 (6 bases). The CDR3 length is 14 residues. Germline V lookup: CDR1 SGHTA, CDR2 FQGNSA. V was cut by 5 bases and J by 4 bases, with 14 bases left in between. CDR3 nucleotides: TGTGCCAGCAGCCCGGGAGCGGGTACAGAGACCCAGTACTTC. It encodes CASSPGAGTETQYF.

This clone was seen repeatedly, ten times or more. The rearrangement joins TRBV28 to TRBJ1-5; D is ambiguous. The CDR3 totals 13 residues. V lost 3 bases to trimming and J lost 3 bases, with 6 bases between them. In germline, CDR1 is MDHEN, CDR2 SYDVKM. Here the CDR3 DNA reads TGTGCCAGCAGTTTCTCTAACAATCAGCCCCAGCATTTT. Translated: CASSFSNNQPQHF. Drawing the rest from reference TRBV28 and TRBJ1-5, the complete variable domain is DVKVTQSSRYLVKRTGEKVFLECVQDMDHENMFWYRQDPGLGLRLIYFSYDVKMKEKGDIPEGYSVSREKKERFSLILESASTNQTSMYLCASSFSNNQPQHFGDGTRLSIL.

The rearrangement uses TRBV4-2 and TRBJ1-5, with 7 positions matching TRBD1. V shed 0 bases and J 7 bases; nucleotides not matched to a gene: 9. This CDR3 contains 16 residues. Germline V gene sequence: CDR1 LGHNA, CDR2 YNFKEQ. CDR3 in DNA: TGTGCCAGCAGCCAAGAGAACAGGGGTAGGGAACAGCCCCAGCATTTT. This sequence encodes CASSQENRGREQPQHF.

The chain employs TRBV6-5 and TRBJ2-7, with D perhaps matching TRBD1 or TRBD2 (6 bases each). This CDR3 is built from 15 residues. Trimming removed 0 bases from V and 7 bases from J, with 16 bases in between. The V gene's germline CDR1 is MNHEY and CDR2 SVGAGI. The CDR3 sequence: CASSYSNTGTREQYF. CDR3 DNA sequence: TGTGCCAGCAGTTACTCGAACACAGGGACTCGGGAGCAGTACTTC.

This clone was counted once. V usage is TRBV6-5 and J usage is TRBJ1-4; D is possibly TRBD1 (6 bases). V gave up 4 bases and J gave up 3 bases, with 12 bases separating them. The CDR3 has 15 residues. The V gene's germline CDR1 is MNHEY and CDR2 SVGAGI. The CDR3 sequence is CASSLGARSNEKLFF. The CDR3 bases are TGTGCCAGCAGTTTGGGGGCCAGATCTAATGAAAAACTGTTTTTT.

The gene calls are TRBV28 and TRBJ2-3; TRBD2 matches 13 bases. CDR1 and CDR2 from the germline V gene are MDHEN and SYDVKM. J gave up 1 base and V 6 bases, and 13 bases lay outside the gene matches. CDR3 length: 19 amino acids. Here the CDR3 DNA reads TGTGCCAGCAGCCGAGGACTAGCGGGAGCGGTTTTCGGCACAGATACGCAGTATTTT. This translates into CASSRGLAGAVFGTDTQYF.